This T cell receptor (beta chain) was identified in a study of blood T cell repertoires in COVID-19. Background on the study: The United States, Italy and Spain supplied acute and convalescent COVID-19 samples. PBMCs, B-cell-depleted T cells, or T cells provided the cDNA or gDNA that made up the material.

As originally analysed: How many nucleated cells were present was estimated from reference gene primer amplification. Libraries were prepared by immunoSEQ multiplex PCR; TCRdb keeps only in-frame clonotypes and omits some of them. V, J and clone size reflect that table, while D and trimming were determined from the DNA. The sample yields roughly 200,000 clones, more than 75% seen once. From germline, CDR1 is SGHRS and CDR2 YFSETQ. Deletions cut 4 bases from V and 6 bases from J, with 7 bases between. This CDR3 is built from 11 residues. This rearrangement joins TRBV5-1 to TRBJ1-1; D gene ambiguous. Sequenced input: peripheral blood. The TCR sequence derives from a man aged 40-49 years with active or convalescent COVID-19. CDR3 DNA: TGCGCCAGCAGCGAAGAGTCTGAAGCTTTCTTT. Encoded protein: CASSEESEAFF.